By share of the sample, the clone carrying this T cell receptor beta chain is medium-sized. The target antigen is unknown. MiXCR, applied by TCRdb to the 5' RACE reads, yields one record per CDR3 protein. The sample has approximately 180,000 distinct CDR3 sequences, about a sixth seen once. These data originate in a study of T-cell memory formation after mild COVID-19. As for the study in general: TCR clusters showed largely donor specificity. Study-level points and caveats: Specificity for SARS-CoV-2 was not confirmed among the second-wave clones peaking on day 37.

Germline V gene sequence: CDR1 SGHRS, CDR2 YFSETQ. The CDR3 sequence is 15 residues long. Trimming cost V 1 base and J 2 bases, with 12 bases left between them. The V and J genes are TRBV5-1 and TRBJ2-5; D may be TRBD1 (6 bases). Sample: PBMCs or a T cell subset sorted from them (not recorded which). This sequence was found in an adult woman who had mild COVID-19 (a few samples of this study predate the infection). Cell type and time point are not known. CDR3 amino acids: CASSLPGRGQETQYF. The CDR3 DNA sequence: TGCGCCAGCAGCTTGCCGGGAAGGGGGCAAGAGACCCAGTACTTC. Drawing the rest from reference TRBV5-1 and TRBJ2-5, the complete variable domain is KAGVTQTPRYLIKTRGQQVTLSCSPISGHRSVSWYQQTPGQGLQFLFEYFSETQRNKGNFPGRFSGRQFSNSRSEMNVSTLELGDSALYLCASSLPGRGQETQYFGPGTRLLVL.